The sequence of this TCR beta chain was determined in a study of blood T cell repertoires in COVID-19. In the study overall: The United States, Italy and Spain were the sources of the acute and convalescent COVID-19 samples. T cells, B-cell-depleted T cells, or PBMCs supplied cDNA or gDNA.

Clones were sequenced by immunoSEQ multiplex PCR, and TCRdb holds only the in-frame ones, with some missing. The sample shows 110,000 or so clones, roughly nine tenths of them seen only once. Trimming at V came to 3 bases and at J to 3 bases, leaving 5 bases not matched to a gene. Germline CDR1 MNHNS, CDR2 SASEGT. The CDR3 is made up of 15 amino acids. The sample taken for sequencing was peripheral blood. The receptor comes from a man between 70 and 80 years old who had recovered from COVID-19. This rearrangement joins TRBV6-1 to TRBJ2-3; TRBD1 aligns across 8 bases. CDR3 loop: CASSDRQGATDTQYF. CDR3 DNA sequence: TGTGCCAGCAGTGATCGGCAGGGGGCAACAGATACGCAGTATTTT.